This T cell receptor (beta chain) was recovered during a study of T cell responses to AZD1222 COVID-19 vaccine. Profiling relied on immunoSEQ multiplex PCR, and the TCRdb table lists in-frame clones only, not all of them. The profile shows roughly 150,000 clones, about 90% of them singletons. Study-level results: Clonal diversity may have been underestimated in mostly white British donors.

This CDR3 is 14 amino acids long. Germline CDR1 is SGHDN and CDR2 is FVKESK. V lost 4 bases to trimming and J lost 7 bases, with 17 bases between them. Of note for this clone: Its antigen is unknown.

The chain couples TRBV14 to TRBJ2-7; D possibly corresponds to TRBD2 (7 bases). The sequence derives from an adult in good health. The sequenced sample was peripheral blood, obtained on day 0 of AZD1222 vaccination. The DNA for the CDR3 is TGTGCCAGCAGCCCCCTCAGGGAGGGGGGAGAGCAGTACTTC. Its protein is CASSPLREGGEQYF.